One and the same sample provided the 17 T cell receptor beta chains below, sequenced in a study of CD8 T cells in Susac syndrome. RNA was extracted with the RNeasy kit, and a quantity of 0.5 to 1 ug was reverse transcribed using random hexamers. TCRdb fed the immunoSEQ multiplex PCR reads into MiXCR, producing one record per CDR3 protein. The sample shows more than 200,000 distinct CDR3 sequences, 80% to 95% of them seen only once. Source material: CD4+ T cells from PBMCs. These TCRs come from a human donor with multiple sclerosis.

The CDR3 DNA reads as TGTGCCAGCAGTGGAAGGGAAAAACTTAGCAATCAGCCCCAGCATTTT. Its translation: CASSGREKLSNQPQHF. This chain joins TRBV6-1 and TRBJ1-5; D unresolved. Trimming removed 4 bases from V and 0 bases from J, with 13 bases in between. CDR1 and CDR2 from the germline V gene are MNHNS and SASEGT. The CDR3 spans 16 residues.

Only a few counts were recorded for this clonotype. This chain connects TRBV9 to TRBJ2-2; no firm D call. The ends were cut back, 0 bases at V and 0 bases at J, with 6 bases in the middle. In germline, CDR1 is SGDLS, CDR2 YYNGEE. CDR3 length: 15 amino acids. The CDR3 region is CASSVGGANTGELFF. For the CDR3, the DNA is TGTGCCAGCAGCGTAGGTGGCGCGAACACCGGGGAGCTGTTTTTT.

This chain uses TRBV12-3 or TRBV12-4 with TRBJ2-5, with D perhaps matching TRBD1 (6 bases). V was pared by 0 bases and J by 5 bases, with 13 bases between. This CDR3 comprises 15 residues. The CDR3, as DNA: TGTGCCAGCAGTTTAGCGGGGGCATGGGGCGAGACCCAGTACTTC. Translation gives CASSLAGAWGETQYF.

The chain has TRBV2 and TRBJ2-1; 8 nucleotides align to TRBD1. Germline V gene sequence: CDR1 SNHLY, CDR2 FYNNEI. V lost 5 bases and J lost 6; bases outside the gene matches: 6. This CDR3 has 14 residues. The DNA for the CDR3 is TGTGCCAGCAGTCCCCAGGGGGCTGGCAATGAGCAGTTCTTC. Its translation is CASSPQGAGNEQFF.

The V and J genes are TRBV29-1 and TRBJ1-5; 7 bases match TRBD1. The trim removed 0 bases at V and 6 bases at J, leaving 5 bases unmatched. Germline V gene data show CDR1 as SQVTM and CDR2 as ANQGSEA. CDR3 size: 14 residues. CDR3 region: CSVEDQGGGQPQHF. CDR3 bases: TGCAGCGTTGAAGATCAGGGGGGGGGTCAGCCCCAGCATTTT.

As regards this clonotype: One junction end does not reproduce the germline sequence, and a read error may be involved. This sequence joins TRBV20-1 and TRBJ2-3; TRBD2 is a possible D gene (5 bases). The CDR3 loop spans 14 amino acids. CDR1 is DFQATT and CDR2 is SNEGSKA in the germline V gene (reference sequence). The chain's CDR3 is CSAREIGSTNTQYF. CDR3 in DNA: TGCAGTGCTAGAGAGATAGGGAGCACAAATACGCAGTATTTT.

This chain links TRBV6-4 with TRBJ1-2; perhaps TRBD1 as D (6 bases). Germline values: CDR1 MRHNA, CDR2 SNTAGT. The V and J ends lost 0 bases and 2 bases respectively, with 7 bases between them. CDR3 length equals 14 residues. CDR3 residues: CASSDSTGNYGYTF. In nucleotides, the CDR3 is TGTGCCAGCAGTGACTCGACAGGCAACTATGGCTACACCTTC.

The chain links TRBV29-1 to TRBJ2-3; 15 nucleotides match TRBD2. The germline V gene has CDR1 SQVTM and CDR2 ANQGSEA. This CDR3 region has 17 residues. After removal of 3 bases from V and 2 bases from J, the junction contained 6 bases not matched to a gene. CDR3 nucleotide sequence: TGCAGCGTTGAGGGTGGACTAGCGGGGGGGCCCACAGATACGCAGTATTTT. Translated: CSVEGGLAGGPTDTQYF.

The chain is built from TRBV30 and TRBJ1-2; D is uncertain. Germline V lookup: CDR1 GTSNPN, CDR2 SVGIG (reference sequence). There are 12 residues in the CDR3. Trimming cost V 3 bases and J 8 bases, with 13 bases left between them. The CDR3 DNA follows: TGTGCCTGGAGCAGGCGAACTAGAGGCTACACCTTC. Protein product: CAWSRRTRGYTF.

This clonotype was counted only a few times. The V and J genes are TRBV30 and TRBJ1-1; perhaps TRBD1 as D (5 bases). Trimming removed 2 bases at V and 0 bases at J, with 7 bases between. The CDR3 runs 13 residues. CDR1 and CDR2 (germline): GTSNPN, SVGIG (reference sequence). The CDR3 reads CAWSQGLNTEAFF. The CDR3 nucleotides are TGTGCCTGGAGTCAGGGACTGAACACTGAAGCTTTCTTT.

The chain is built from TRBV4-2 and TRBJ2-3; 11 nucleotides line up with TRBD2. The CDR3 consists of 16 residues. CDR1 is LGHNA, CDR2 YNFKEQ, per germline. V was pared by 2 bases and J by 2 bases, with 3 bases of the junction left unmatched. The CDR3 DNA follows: TGTGCCAGCAGCCAACCTAGCGGGGGGACCACAGATACGCAGTATTTT. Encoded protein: CASSQPSGGTTDTQYF.

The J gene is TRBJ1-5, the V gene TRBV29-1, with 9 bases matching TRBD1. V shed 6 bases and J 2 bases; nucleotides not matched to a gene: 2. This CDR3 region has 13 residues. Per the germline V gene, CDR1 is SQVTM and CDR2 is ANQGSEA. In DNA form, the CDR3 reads TGCAGCGTCCGGGACAGGGGCAATCAGCCCCAGCATTTT. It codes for CSVRDRGNQPQHF. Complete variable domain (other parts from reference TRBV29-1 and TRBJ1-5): SAVISQKPSRDICQRGTSLTIQCQVDSQVTMMFWYRQQPGQSLTLIATANQGSEATYESGFVIDKFPISRPNLTFSTLTVSNMSPEDSSIYLCSVRDRGNQPQHFGDGTRLSIL.

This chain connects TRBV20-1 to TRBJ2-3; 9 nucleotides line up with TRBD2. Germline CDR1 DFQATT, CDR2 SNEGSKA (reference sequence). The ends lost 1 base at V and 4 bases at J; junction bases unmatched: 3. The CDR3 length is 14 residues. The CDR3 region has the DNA TGCAGTGCTAGAGGGGTAGCGGGAGCAGATACGCAGTATTTT. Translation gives CSARGVAGADTQYF.

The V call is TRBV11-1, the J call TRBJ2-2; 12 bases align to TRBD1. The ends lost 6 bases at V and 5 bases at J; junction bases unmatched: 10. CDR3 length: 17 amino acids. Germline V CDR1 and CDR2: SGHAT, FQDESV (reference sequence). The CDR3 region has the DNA TGTGCCAGCAGGCAGCCGGGACAGGGGGCAGATACCGGGGAGCTGTTTTTT. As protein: CASRQPGQGADTGELFF.

The CDR3 sequence is CASRPGLAGEQFF. DNA of the CDR3: TGTGCCAGCAGGCCGGGACTAGCGGGGGAGCAGTTCTTC. V and J are TRBV12-3 or TRBV12-4 and TRBJ2-1, with TRBD2 matching 13 bases. This CDR3 is 13 amino acids long. Trimming cost V 6 bases and J 10 bases; bases outside gene matches: 3.

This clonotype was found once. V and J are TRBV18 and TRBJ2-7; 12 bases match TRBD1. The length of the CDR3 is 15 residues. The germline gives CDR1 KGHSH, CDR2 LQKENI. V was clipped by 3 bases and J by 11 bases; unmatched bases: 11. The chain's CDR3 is CASSPAGQGASWEYF. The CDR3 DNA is TGTGCCAGCTCACCGGCGGGACAGGGGGCGTCCTGGGAGTACTTC.

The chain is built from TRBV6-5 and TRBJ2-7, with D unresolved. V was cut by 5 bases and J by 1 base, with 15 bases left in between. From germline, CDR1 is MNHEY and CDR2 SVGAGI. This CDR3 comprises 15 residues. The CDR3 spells CASSPVQSISYEQYF. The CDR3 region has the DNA TGTGCCAGCAGTCCCGTACAGAGCATTTCCTACGAGCAGTACTTC.